Listed below are T cell receptor beta chains from one sample, sequenced in a study of blood T cells in healthy people across ages. TCRdb ran MiXCR on the 5' RACE reads and lists one entry per CDR3 protein. This sample has about 780,000 distinct CDR3 sequences, with roughly 25% found just once. The data were also submitted as part of a second study, on T cells of mothers and their children.

The specimen sequenced was blood. The receptors were gathered from a boy aged 5-17 years in good health. The CDR3 runs from the conserved cysteine through the conserved F or W. The order of the fields is D gene, V gene, J gene, clone size, CDR3 protein, CDR3 DNA. D genes are given only for firm matches. A row's size may be missing; if present it is once, few, many or a size class.

NA	TRBV12-3/TRBV12-4	TRBJ1-1	NA	CASSLAPNRVYGNTEAFF	TGTGCCAGCAGTTTAGCCCCTAACAGGGTATATGGAAACACTGAAGCTTTCTTT
TRBD2	TRBV27	TRBJ2-1	NA	CASRAGLGGEQFF	TGTGCCAGCAGGGCGGGACTAGGTGGGGAGCAGTTCTTC
TRBD1	TRBV11-2	TRBJ2-4	NA	CASSLHRGKNIQYF	TGTGCCAGCAGCCTCCACAGGGGAAAAAACATTCAGTACTTC
NA	TRBV20-1	TRBJ1-4	NA	CSVLARQTEKLFF	TGCAGTGTCTTGGCGAGACAGACGGAAAAACTGTTTTTT
TRBD1	TRBV7-2	TRBJ1-3	NA	CASSLRQGPGNTIYF	TGTGCCAGCAGCTTACGACAGGGCCCTGGAAACACCATATATTTT
TRBD2	TRBV24-1	TRBJ2-1	NA	CATSERLAGGRNEQFF	TGTGCCACCAGTGAACGACTAGCGGGGGGAAGGAATGAGCAGTTCTTC
NA	TRBV28	TRBJ2-1	NA	CASVKAGDWNEQFF	TGTGCCAGCGTGAAGGCAGGGGATTGGAATGAGCAGTTCTTC
NA	TRBV4-2	TRBJ1-2	few	CASSQGSGANYGYTF	TGTGCCAGCAGCCAAGGGTCCGGAGCTAACTATGGCTACACCTTC
NA	TRBV11-2	TRBJ2-7	many	CATSGGNSYEQYF	TGTGCCACCAGTGGCGGGAATTCCTACGAGCAGTACTTC
NA	TRBV19	TRBJ1-2	NA	CASSIGTATNYGYTF	TGTGCCAGTAGTATAGGCACAGCTACTAACTATGGCTACACCTTC
TRBD1	TRBV20-1	TRBJ1-4	NA	CSAPQDRGVDEKLFF	TGCAGTGCCCCCCAGGACAGGGGGGTTGATGAAAAACTGTTTTTT
TRBD1	TRBV30	TRBJ1-1	NA	CAWIWGRGHGMNTEAFF	TGTGCCTGGATCTGGGGCAGGGGGCACGGAATGAACACTGAAGCTTTCTTT
NA	TRBV9	TRBJ1-2	few	CASSLDPGQSYGYTF	TGTGCCAGCAGCCTCGACCCGGGGCAGAGCTATGGCTACACCTTC
NA	TRBV7-9	TRBJ1-1	NA	CASSLSSVTEAFF	TGTGCCAGCAGCTTATCGTCGGTGACTGAAGCTTTCTTT
NA	TRBV29-1	TRBJ1-4	NA	CSVKQGNEKLFF	TGCAGCGTGAAACAGGGTAACGAAAAACTGTTTTTT
NA	TRBV4-1	TRBJ1-4	NA	CASSQDLSGATNEKLFF	TGCGCCAGCAGCCAAGATTTGAGTGGAGCAACTAATGAAAAACTGTTTTTT
NA	TRBV29-1	TRBJ2-1	few	CSVAGQKYNEQFF	TGCAGCGTCGCGGGACAGAAGTACAATGAGCAGTTCTTC
NA	TRBV2	TRBJ1-6	NA	CASSEGRGYSPLHF	TGTGCCAGCAGTGAAGGCAGGGGTTATTCACCCCTCCACTTT
TRBD1	TRBV9	TRBJ1-4	NA	CASSNSGGEKLFF	TGTGCCAGCAGCAACTCAGGGGGTGAAAAACTGTTTTTT
NA	TRBV6-5	TRBJ2-1	few	CASSYGLGWEQFF	TGTGCCAGCAGTTACGGTCTGGGTTGGGAGCAGTTCTTC
NA	TRBV30	TRBJ1-4	few	CAWSGTHRANEKLFF	TGTGCCTGGAGTGGGACACACAGAGCTAATGAAAAACTGTTTTTT
NA	TRBV7-9	TRBJ2-5	NA	CASSPPMGLVQTQYF	TGTGCCAGCAGCCCCCCCATGGGCCTTGTTCAGACCCAGTACTTC
NA	TRBV7-9	TRBJ2-1	NA	CASSLPTGIKASSYNEQFF	TGTGCCAGCAGCTTACCGACAGGAATTAAAGCCAGCTCCTACAATGAGCAGTTCTTC
NA	TRBV21-1	TRBJ2-5	NA	CASSERGGGTQYF	TGTGCCAGCAGCGAGCGGGGGGGCGGGACCCAGTACTTC
NA	TRBV16	TRBJ1-5	NA	CASSQSKNQPQHF	TGTGCCAGCAGCCAATCTAAGAATCAGCCCCAGCATTTT
TRBD2	TRBV10-2	TRBJ2-3	few	CASSELLSSGESTDTQYF	TGCGCCAGCAGTGAGCTTCTCTCTAGCGGGGAGAGCACAGATACGCAGTATTTT
NA	TRBV4-1	TRBJ2-1	NA	CASSQGLAYSYNEQFF	TGCGCCAGCAGCCAAGGGCTAGCCTACTCCTACAATGAGCAGTTCTTC
NA	TRBV10-3	TRBJ2-7	NA	CAISEGIGGPYEQYF	TGTGCCATCAGTGAAGGAATCGGTGGTCCCTACGAGCAGTACTTC
NA	TRBV3-1	TRBJ1-2	NA	CASSQVQTGGGYTF	TGTGCCAGCAGCCAAGTCCAGACCGGTGGAGGCTACACCTTC
NA	TRBV10-3	TRBJ2-7	NA	CAIGSSTSYEQYF	TGTGCCATCGGGTCATCGACCTCCTACGAGCAGTACTTC
TRBD2	TRBV3-1	TRBJ2-1	NA	CASSQISGVHYNEQLF	TGTGCCAGCAGCCAAATTAGCGGGGTTCACTACAATGAGCAGCTCTTC
TRBD2	TRBV2	TRBJ2-1	NA	CASGEISGGGWNEQFF	TGTGCCAGCGGAGAGATTAGCGGGGGAGGTTGGAATGAGCAGTTCTTC
TRBD2	TRBV13	TRBJ2-5	NA	CASSWGGGLASETQYF	TGTGCCAGCAGCTGGGGAGGAGGACTAGCTTCAGAGACCCAGTACTTC
TRBD2	TRBV9	TRBJ2-1	few	CASSEGGGYNEQFF	TGTGCCAGCAGCGAGGGCGGGGGGTACAATGAGCAGTTCTTC
NA	TRBV4-2	TRBJ2-1	few	CASSQERFARPGSLDYNEQFF	TGTGCCAGCAGCCAAGAGAGGTTTGCTAGGCCAGGTTCCCTCGATTACAATGAGCAGTTCTTC
TRBD2	TRBV9	TRBJ2-5	NA	CASSITSGGEETQYF	TGTGCCAGCAGCATAACTAGCGGGGGGGAGGAGACCCAGTACTTC
NA	TRBV3-1	TRBJ2-5	few	CASSQFGTSETQYF	TGTGCCAGCAGCCAATTTGGTACCTCAGAGACCCAGTACTTC
NA	TRBV6-2/TRBV6-3	TRBJ2-1	NA	CANRRSTVEQFF	TGTGCCAACAGACGTTCTACCGTCGAGCAGTTCTTC
TRBD2	TRBV20-1	TRBJ2-5	NA	CSARDGGGSSETQYF	TGCAGTGCTAGAGATGGCGGGGGTTCTTCTGAGACCCAGTACTTC
NA	TRBV29-1	TRBJ1-1	NA	CSVLGAFF	TGCAGCGTCCTCGGAGCTTTCTTT
NA	TRBV29-1	TRBJ2-1	NA	CSVEGKGLNEQFF	TGCAGCGTTGAAGGGAAGGGTCTCAATGAGCAGTTCTTC
NA	TRBV5-1	TRBJ2-7	NA	CASSLAELGGEQYF	TGCGCCAGCAGCTTGGCTGAGTTGGGGGGCGAGCAGTACTTC
TRBD1	TRBV5-1	TRBJ1-2	NA	CASSIVGGHGYTF	TGCGCCAGCAGCATCGTAGGGGGCCATGGCTACACCTTC
NA	TRBV6-2/TRBV6-3	TRBJ2-7	few	CASSYSHSSYEQYF	TGTGCCAGCAGTTACTCGCACAGCTCCTACGAGCAGTACTTC
NA	TRBV30	TRBJ2-7	NA	CAWTVSYEQYF	TGTGCCTGGACAGTTTCCTACGAGCAGTACTTC
TRBD1	TRBV5-6	TRBJ1-4	few	CASRTTGVTNEKLFF	TGTGCCAGCAGGACTACAGGGGTTACTAATGAAAAACTGTTTTTT
NA	TRBV24-1	TRBJ1-4	NA	CATSDSNYRKLFF	TGTGCCACCAGTGATTCTAATTATCGGAAACTGTTTTTT
TRBD2	TRBV7-3	TRBJ2-3	few	CASSRLAGGRTDTQYF	TGTGCCAGCAGCCGCTTAGCGGGGGGGCGGACAGATACGCAGTATTTT
NA	TRBV4-1	TRBJ2-7	few	CASSQVGLSYEQYF	TGCGCCAGCAGCCAAGTAGGGCTGTCCTACGAGCAGTACTTC
TRBD2	TRBV5-1	TRBJ2-5	NA	CASSSSSTSGYQETQYF	TGCGCCAGCAGCTCCTCTTCGACTAGCGGGTACCAAGAGACCCAGTACTTC
NA	TRBV28	TRBJ2-2	NA	CASRARGNTGELFF	TGTGCCAGCAGAGCTAGGGGGAACACCGGGGAGCTGTTTTTT
TRBD1	TRBV9	TRBJ2-4	NA	CASSAGGDAKNIQYF	TGTGCCAGCAGCGCAGGGGGCGATGCCAAAAACATTCAGTACTTC
NA	TRBV5-1	TRBJ2-1	few	CASSAGHPSSYNEQFF	TGCGCCAGCAGCGCCGGACACCCCAGCTCCTACAATGAGCAGTTCTTC
TRBD1	TRBV28	TRBJ2-1	NA	CASSSDRFYNEQFF	TGTGCCAGCAGTTCGGACAGGTTTTACAATGAGCAGTTCTTC
TRBD1	TRBV5-1	TRBJ2-1	few	CASSPNTGGRYEQFF	TGCGCCAGCAGCCCCAATACAGGGGGAAGGTATGAGCAGTTCTTC